The 16 T cell receptor beta chains below were found in one sample sequenced in a study of glioma-infiltrating T cells. Using RNA template, CDR3s of TCR alpha and beta were amplified with iRepertoire arm-PCR. From the multiplex PCR reads, TCRdb called clonotypes with MiXCR, one entry per CDR3 protein. The sample contains about 400,000 distinct CDR3 sequences, less than 50% of which appear only once. Sequencing was carried out using glioma tissue, nonneoplastic brain tissue, or PBMCs (not recorded which). Receptors originate from a human donor with low-grade glioma or glioblastoma, undergoing nonglioma brain surgery, or in good health (not recorded which).

The CDR3 sequence: CSARGLRLFSYEQYF. Written as DNA, the CDR3 is TGCAGTGCTAGAGGTCTCAGACTATTCTCCTACGAGCAGTACTTC. The V call is TRBV20-1, the J call TRBJ2-7; weak D call: TRBD2 (5 bases). Trimming stripped 1 base from V and 0 bases from J, with 13 bases between. The germline V gene encodes CDR1 DFQATT and CDR2 SNEGSKA (reference sequence). This CDR3 has 15 residues.

With regard to this clonotype: The junction departs from the called germline gene at one end, perhaps through a read error. V is TRBV20-1 and J is TRBJ1-5; D unresolved. Germline V gene lookup returns CDR1 DFQATT and CDR2 SNEGSKA (reference sequence). The CDR3 is 17 residues long. This chain's CDR3 is CSARGWRGKGLNEPQHF. CDR3 sequence (DNA): TGCAGTGCTAGAGGATGGAGAGGGAAGGGTCTCAATGAGCCCCAGCATTTT.

In its sample, this clonotype was seen a few times. The gene calls are TRBV20-1 and TRBJ2-7; perhaps TRBD2 as D (5 bases). Germline CDR1 is DFQATT and CDR2 is SNEGSKA (reference sequence). Trimming removed 4 bases from V and 1 base from J, with 20 bases in between. The CDR3 covers 16 residues. As DNA, the CDR3 is TGCAGTGCTATGACTAACCGAGAGGCGTTTTCCTACGAGCAGTACTTC. This encodes CSAMTNREAFSYEQYF.

This clonotype has at least ten counts. The V gene is TRBV6-1, the J gene TRBJ2-7; D unclear. CDR1 is MNHNS, CDR2 SASEGT, per germline. Trimming took off 6 bases at V and 7 bases at J, with 16 bases between the two ends. The CDR3 length is 13 residues. The CDR3 spells CASSLTSVMEQYF. Written as DNA, the CDR3 is TGTGCCAGCAGCTTGACCTCGGTTATGGAGCAGTACTTC.

The chain is built from TRBV28 and TRBJ2-1, with 11 bases fitting TRBD2. The CDR3 is 17 residues long. The germline CDR1 and CDR2 sequences are MDHEN and SYDVKM. V trimming: 3 bases; J trimming: 2 bases; junction bases outside the gene matches: 6. CDR3 region: CASSLSSGRGTYNEQFF. CDR3 in DNA: TGTGCCAGCAGTTTGAGTAGCGGGAGGGGTACCTACAATGAGCAGTTCTTC. The variable domain in full, completed from reference TRBV28 and TRBJ2-1, reads DVKVTQSSRYLVKRTGEKVFLECVQDMDHENMFWYRQDPGLGLRLIYFSYDVKMKEKGDIPEGYSVSREKKERFSLILESASTNQTSMYLCASSLSSGRGTYNEQFFGPGTRLTVL.

This clonotype came up many times. CDR3 residues: CASSLSVATEAFF. CDR3 nucleotides: TGTGCCAGCAGTTTATCCGTGGCCACTGAAGCTTTCTTT. This sequence joins TRBV27 and TRBJ1-1, with D unclear. The CDR3 sequence is 13 residues long. Germline loops: CDR1 MNHEY, CDR2 SMNVEV (reference sequence). With 0 bases removed from V and 4 bases from J, the gap between germline ends came to 6 bases.

This clonotype was found a few times. The chain employs TRBV19 and TRBJ1-1; TRBD1 matches at 7 bases. The CDR3 length is 15 residues. Germline V gene sequence: CDR1 LNHDA, CDR2 SQIVND (reference sequence). The V and J ends lost 5 bases and 7 bases, in that order; junction bases with no gene match: 13. The CDR3 sequence is CASSSNRGPEVEAFF. Written as DNA, the CDR3 is TGTGCCAGTAGTTCGAACAGGGGCCCCGAGGTTGAAGCTTTCTTT.

Comments on this clonotype: Possible read error: a much larger clone is one base away. V gene TRBV28 combines with J gene TRBJ2-5, with D possibly TRBD1 on 6 matching bases. Germline V lookup: CDR1 MDHEN, CDR2 SYDVKM. The CDR3 is 14 amino acids. CDR3 sequence: CVSVPQGRGETQYF. CDR3 DNA: TGTGTCAGCGTTCCACAGGGCCGTGGGGAGACCCAGTACTTC.

The chain links TRBV29-1 to TRBJ2-1, with TRBD1 matching over 8 bases. Unmatched junction bases numbered 6, after V lost 8 bases and J lost 6 bases. CDR3 length equals 12 residues. Germline CDR1 is SQVTM and CDR2 is ANQGSEA. The CDR3 DNA follows: TGCAGCCCCCGGACAGGGACCAATGAGCAGTTCTTC. It yields the protein CSPRTGTNEQFF.

This clonotype appeared a single time. The chain recombines TRBV7-2 with TRBJ2-5; 10 bases align to TRBD2. V lost 3 bases and J lost 5; bases outside the gene matches: 12. Germline V gene sequence: CDR1 SGHTA, CDR2 FQGNSA. The CDR3 consists of 17 residues. DNA for the CDR3: TGTGCCAGCAGCTTTGTTCGGATCCAGACTAGCGGGGAGACCCAGTACTTC. This codes for CASSFVRIQTSGETQYF.

A remark on this clonotype: The junction departs from the called germline gene at one end, perhaps through a read error. The CDR3 here is CASRLRGGEDTKYF. In DNA, the CDR3 is TGTGCCAGCAGATTAAGGGGAGGAGAAGATACGAAGTATTTT. V is TRBV2 and J is TRBJ2-3; maybe TRBD2 (6 bases). Looked up from germline, CDR1 is SNHLY and CDR2 is FYNNEI. The CDR3 has 14 residues.

J is TRBJ2-1 and V is TRBV5-1; no definite D call. This CDR3 contains 15 residues. Germline V gene lookup returns CDR1 SGHRS and CDR2 YFSETQ. The ends were cut back, 0 bases at V and 6 bases at J, with 13 bases in the middle. The CDR3 here is CASSLGQTYGNEQFF. CDR3 in DNA: TGCGCCAGCAGCTTGGGCCAGACCTACGGCAATGAGCAGTTCTTC.

The chain employs TRBV7-9 and TRBJ2-1; D is unresolved. CDR3 size: 13 residues. The germline V gene encodes CDR1 SEHNR and CDR2 FQNEAQ (reference sequence). V lost 5 bases and J lost 6, with 11 bases in between. CDR3 coding DNA: TGTGCCAGCAGCGTATGGAATTCCAATGAGCAGTTCTTC. Its translation: CASSVWNSNEQFF. Filled out from reference TRBV7-9 and TRBJ2-1, the complete variable domain reads DTGVSQNPRHKITKRGQNVTFRCDPISEHNRLYWYRQTLGQGPEFLTYFQNEAQLEKSRLLSDRFSAERPKGSFSTLEIQRTEQGDSAMYLCASSVWNSNEQFFGPGTRLTVL.

This CDR3 reads CASSQYRDTETTEAFF. The CDR3 DNA reads as TGTGCCAGCAGCCAATACCGGGACACAGAGACCACTGAAGCTTTCTTT. This rearrangement joins TRBV3-1 to TRBJ1-1; D might be TRBD1 (6 bases). This CDR3 has 16 amino acids. The V end lost 2 bases, the J end lost 4 bases, and 17 bases lay between the germline ends. CDR1 and CDR2 (germline): LGHDT, YNNKEL (reference sequence).

The V call is TRBV19, the J call TRBJ2-6; D tentatively reads TRBD1 or TRBD2 (5 bases each). Trimming cost V 10 bases and J 0 bases, with 16 bases left between them. Per the germline V gene, CDR1 is LNHDA and CDR2 is SQIVND (reference sequence). CDR3 length: 16 amino acids. The CDR3 protein is CANTGGRFSGANVLTF. The DNA for the CDR3 is TGTGCCAATACAGGAGGCCGCTTCTCTGGGGCCAACGTCCTGACTTTC.

This chain uses TRBV7-9 with TRBJ2-3; D is perhaps TRBD1 (5 bases). The CDR3 covers 15 residues. Trimming cost V 3 bases and J 4 bases, with 14 bases left between them. Germline lookup yields CDR1 SEHNR and CDR2 FQNEAQ (reference sequence). This chain's CDR3 is CASSFRGRVADTQYF. The CDR3 bases are TGTGCCAGCAGCTTTAGGGGCAGGGTGGCAGATACGCAGTATTTT.